This T cell receptor (beta chain) was sequenced for a study of cytomegalovirus exposure and HLA in healthy donors. General study findings and limits: There were some public TCRs occurring in many donors, but most TCR sequences were rare. Most subjects' HLA-A and HLA-B alleles were reportedly predicted from TCR beta sequences. A later analysis revealed that TCR association rates differed between HLA loci, peaking at DRB1 and bottoming out at HLA-C.

A word on this clone: Antigen specificity is unknown.

Per the germline V gene, CDR1 is SGHTA and CDR2 is FQGNSA. The CDR3 extends over 14 amino acids. The PCR had 60 Vbeta and 13 Jbeta primers. TCRdb's table, derived via immunoSEQ multiplex PCR, lists solely in-frame clones and lacks some. The sample includes about 200,000 clones, more than 75% of them seen just once. The rearrangement joins TRBV7-2 to TRBJ2-5, with 8 nucleotides matching TRBD2. The J call may not be correct, given that the DNA end is closer to TRBJ2-7. This clonotype originated in a male donor in good health and CMV-seropositive. The sample comprised PBMCs. The CDR3 is CASSLGAGAYEQYF. CDR3 nucleotides: TGTGCCAGCAGCTTGGGAGCGGGAGCCTACGAGCAGTACTTC.